This TCR beta chain was recovered during a study of T cell responses to AZD1222 COVID-19 vaccine. There are 18 residues in the CDR3. Data came from immunoSEQ multiplex PCR; TCRdb stores just in-frame clones and leaves some out. The table records 120,000 to 150,000 clones, roughly 91% of them present only once. The sequencing used peripheral blood, collected on day 0 of AZD1222 vaccination. The origin of this receptor is an adult in good health. The chain recombines TRBV21-1 with TRBJ1-2; the table calls TRBD1, which could not be checked here. TRBV21-1 is shown as a pseudogene. This chain's CDR3 is CASSKYRDRSFSNYGYTF. As DNA, the CDR3 is TGTGCCAGCAGCAAATATCGGGACAGGTCTTTCTCTAACTATGGCTACACCTTC.